The rows below give T cell receptor beta chains drawn from one sample of a study of blood T cell repertoires in COVID-19. Sequenced by immunoSEQ multiplex PCR; TCRdb stores in-frame clones only, minus some. The data show approximately 80,000 clones, around 83% seen once. The sequencing input was peripheral blood. Source of these receptors: a human donor in a cohort sampled during active COVID-19. The CDR3 runs from the conserved cysteine through the conserved F or W. A D gene is named only where the DNA matches it firmly. Only some rows state a clone size, as once, few, many or a class for expanded clones.

>14|.|TRBV6-2/TRBV6-3|.|TRBJ2-6
TGTGCCAGCAGTACGCGCTCTGGGGCCAACGTCCTGACTTTC
CASSTRSGANVLTF
>15|.|TRBV5-1|.|TRBJ2-7
TGCGCCAGCAGCCGTCGACAGGCCCTACCCTACGAGCAGTACTTC
CASSRRQALPYEQYF
>11|.|TRBV20-1|.|TRBJ1-4
TGCAGTGCTAGAGTAAGACAGGAACTGTTTTTT
CSARVRQELFF
>11|few|TRBV14|.|TRBJ1-1
TGTGCCAGCAGCCAAGTCGGTGAAGCTTTCTTT
CASSQVGEAFF
>16|.|TRBV30|TRBD1|TRBJ1-2
TGTGCCTGGGGCAACCAAATGGACAGGGGTTATCATGGCTACACCTTC
CAWGNQMDRGYHGYTF
>14|.|TRBV19|TRBD2|TRBJ2-3
TGTGCCAGTAGGGTCGGCCTAGCGGGGGTGAGAGTCTATTTT
CASRVGLAGVRVYF
>13|.|TRBV5-4|.|TRBJ2-7
TGTGCCAGCCACCGAGACAGCTCCTACGAGCAGTACTTC
CASHRDSSYEQYF
>15|.|TRBV7-6|.|TRBJ2-5
TGTGCCAGCAGCTTAATTGGACAGAACCAAGAGACCCAGTACTTC
CASSLIGQNQETQYF
>17|few|TRBV2|TRBD1|TRBJ2-3
TGTGCCAGCAGTGAATCCGAAAATACGACAGGGTCAGATACGCAGTATTTT
CASSESENTTGSDTQYF
>15|.|TRBV5-1|TRBD1|TRBJ2-3
TGCGCCAGCAGCCCGCGGGACAGGGGTTCAGATACGCAGTATTTT
CASSPRDRGSDTQYF